This record concerns one T cell receptor beta chain sequence. Its antigen is unknown. Time point meaning: week 35, safety follow-up. Vaccination used 300 ug of mutant IDH1 20-mer peptide per dose, with topical imiquimod. The sample comes from a study of a mutant IDH1 vaccine in newly diagnosed glioma. Study as a whole: Vaccination started 4-6 weeks after radiotherapy alone, or with temozolomide cycles. Before enrollment, patients got radiotherapy alone, temozolomide alone, or mostly the combination.

The V gene end was trimmed by 4 bases and the J gene end by 2 bases; junction bases not matched to a gene: 3. The CDR3 has 15 residues. Germline CDR1 reads LNHDA; CDR2 reads SQIVND (reference sequence). Generated by immunoSEQ multiplex PCR, the TCRdb table keeps only in-frame clones and is missing some. The table lists more than 55,000 clones, around 84% of them singletons. The sample in question was PBMCs, obtained from a glioma patient whose treatment included an IDH1 peptide vaccine. The TCR was taken from a man aged 30-40 years with glioma. The chain has TRBV19 and TRBJ2-5; 11 nucleotides align to TRBD1. The CDR3 nucleotides read TGTGCCAGTAGTAGGGGGACAGGGGGACAAGAGACCCAGTACTTC. Amino acids: CASSRGTGGQETQYF.